These 31 T cell receptor beta chains were all obtained from the same sample, sequenced in a study of follicular helper T cells after annual influenza vaccination. Time point here: 2014-2015 season, 7 days after vaccination. Data came from immunoSEQ multiplex PCR; TCRdb stores just in-frame clones and leaves some out. The table shows a few thousand clones, with roughly 82% occurring only once. Sequencing was performed on CXCR5- memory CD4+ T cells sorted from blood, taken 7 days after influenza vaccination. The receptors stem from an adult who received the influenza vaccine.

The chain uses TRBV2 and TRBJ2-6; 10 bases are shared with TRBD1. The V segment lost 9 bases and the J segment 0 bases; nucleotides outside the gene matches: 5. The germline V gene has CDR1 SNHLY and CDR2 FYNNEI. The CDR3 is 16 residues long. The CDR3 nucleotides read TGTGCCAGTGGGACAGGGGCTATCTCTGGGGCCAACGTCCTGACTTTC. It translates to CASGTGAISGANVLTF.

This clone was counted a single time. The chain joins TRBV28 to TRBJ2-3; 8 nucleotides match TRBD1. The germline CDR1 and CDR2 sequences are MDHEN and SYDVKM. J lost 3 bases, V lost 6 bases, and 5 bases had no gene match. The CDR3 covers 14 residues. The CDR3 region has the DNA TGTGCCAGCAGCCCGGGACAGGATACAGATACGCAGTATTTT. It specifies CASSPGQDTDTQYF.

This chain uses TRBV7-9 with TRBJ1-2, with TRBD1 identical over 9 bases. V dropped 4 bases and J dropped 1; count of bases not matched to a gene: 4. The germline V gene has CDR1 SEHNR and CDR2 FQNEAQ (reference sequence). The CDR3 is 15 amino acids. CDR3 sequence reads: CASSSSDRGNYGYTF. DNA for the CDR3: TGTGCCAGCAGCTCCTCGGACAGGGGTAACTATGGCTACACCTTC.

This sequence joins TRBV4-3 and TRBJ2-2; TRBD1 aligns across 7 bases. Germline-derived CDR1 and CDR2 are LGHNA and YSLEER. This CDR3 has 18 residues. The junction had 8 bases not matched to a gene; V was cut back by 0 bases and J by 1 base. Written as DNA, the CDR3 is TGCGCCAGCAGCCAAGAGGTACCCGGGACAGAGAACACCGGGGAGCTGTTTTTT. Its protein product is CASSQEVPGTENTGELFF.

J is TRBJ1-4 and V is TRBV5-4, with D unclear. Germline V gives CDR1 SGHNT, CDR2 YYREEE (reference sequence). CDR3 length: 14 residues. The V end was cut by 4 bases, the J end by 8 bases, with 15 bases between. The CDR3 DNA reads as TGTGCCAGCAGCCGGAGGGTCGGCGCGGAAAAACTGTTTTTT. The encoded protein is CASSRRVGAEKLFF.

The chain recombines TRBV9 with TRBJ1-3; a weak D match, TRBD1 (6 bases). With 3 bases removed from V and 4 bases from J, the gap between germline ends came to 8 bases. The CDR3 contains 13 residues. Germline values: CDR1 SGDLS, CDR2 YYNGEE. CDR3 region: CASSGGTGNTIYF. Here the CDR3 DNA reads TGTGCCAGCAGCGGCGGGACAGGAAACACCATATATTTT.

V is TRBV18 and J is TRBJ2-5; D not certain. The CDR3 is 13 residues long. The V gene lost 2 bases and the J gene lost 0 bases, with 4 bases spanning the gap. Germline V gene data show CDR1 as KGHSH and CDR2 as LQKENI. The CDR3 is CASSPAYQETQYF. CDR3 DNA: TGTGCCAGCTCACCAGCTTACCAAGAGACCCAGTACTTC.

The chain links TRBV15 to TRBJ1-1, with D unresolved. The CDR3 is 16 residues long. CDR1 and CDR2 from the germline V gene are LNHNV and YYDKDF (reference sequence). The V end was cut by 0 bases, the J end by 1 base, with 12 bases between. The CDR3, as DNA: TGTGCCACCAGCAGAGATCTGGGCACGAAGAACACTGAAGCTTTCTTT. Its protein is CATSRDLGTKNTEAFF.

V and J are TRBV23-1 and TRBJ1-4; D is possibly TRBD1 (6 bases). TRBV23-1 belongs to the ORF category, with a function that is uncertain. Trimming removed 2 bases at V and 8 bases at J, with 12 bases between. The CDR3 sequence is 14 residues long. The CDR3 DNA reads as TGCGCCAGCAGTCAAGAGGGGGTGGAAGAAAAACTGTTTTTT. Its protein is CASSQEGVEEKLFF.

V and J are TRBV6-5 and TRBJ2-1, with D possibly TRBD1 on 5 matching bases. Trimming cost V 5 bases and J 7 bases, with 15 bases left between them. The germline gives CDR1 MNHEY, CDR2 SVGAGI. CDR3 size: 14 residues. This chain's CDR3 is CASSDGWGRNEQFF. The DNA for the CDR3 is TGTGCCAGCAGTGACGGGTGGGGCAGAAATGAGCAGTTCTTC.

The rearrangement uses TRBV5-1 and TRBJ2-5, with 8 bases matching TRBD2. Germline CDR1 is SGHRS and CDR2 is YFSETQ. The CDR3 has 15 amino acids. J lost 5 bases, V lost 0 bases, and 6 bases had no gene match. The CDR3 loop reads CASSLVTSGYETQYF. The DNA for the CDR3 is TGCGCCAGCAGCTTGGTTACTAGCGGATACGAGACCCAGTACTTC.

The rearrangement links TRBV28 to TRBJ1-5; TRBD1 matches 7 bases. The CDR3 totals 16 residues. Losses at the gene ends were 6 bases for V and 1 base for J; bases not matched to a gene: 9. Germline CDR1 reads MDHEN; CDR2 reads SYDVKM. This CDR3 reads CASRIRGAKSNQPQHF. DNA of the CDR3: TGTGCCAGCAGGATCAGGGGGGCAAAGAGCAATCAGCCCCAGCATTTT.

The chain uses TRBV5-4 and TRBJ1-2; 11 bases match TRBD1. The CDR3 extends over 15 amino acids. V lost 5 bases to trimming and J lost 7 bases; unmatched junction nucleotides: 10. Germline V gene lookup returns CDR1 SGHNT and CDR2 YYREEE (reference sequence). The CDR3 is CASRLGQGAQVGYTF. The CDR3 DNA is TGTGCCAGCAGGCTAGGACAGGGGGCTCAGGTTGGCTACACCTTC.

The chain combines TRBV6-4 with TRBJ2-7; perhaps TRBD2 as D (5 bases). Germline CDR1 and CDR2: MRHNA and SNTAGT. V was shortened by 5 bases and J by 0 bases, with 11 bases between the two germline ends. This CDR3 region has 14 residues. Here the CDR3 DNA reads TGTGCCAGCAGTACCACGGGGAGCTCCTACGAGCAGTACTTC. Amino acids: CASSTTGSSYEQYF.

This clone was detected a few times. This chain joins TRBV27 and TRBJ2-7; weak D call: TRBD2 (5 bases). CDR3 length equals 14 residues. The germline V gene has CDR1 MNHEY and CDR2 SMNVEV (reference sequence). V was pared by 3 bases and J by 5 bases, with 14 bases between. The CDR3 loop is CASSLKRPEDEQYF. The DNA for the CDR3 is TGTGCCAGCAGTTTGAAGCGGCCAGAGGACGAGCAGTACTTC.

The chain couples TRBV2 to TRBJ2-1; either TRBD1 or TRBD2 may supply D (5 bases each). The germline V and J ends were trimmed by 8 bases and 0 bases, with 14 bases remaining between them. The length of the CDR3 is 15 residues. Germline V CDR1 and CDR2: SNHLY, FYNNEI. The CDR3 nucleotides read TGTGCCAGCGGAGCTGAGGGGCCCTCCTACAATGAGCAGTTCTTC. It codes for CASGAEGPSYNEQFF.

The rearrangement joins TRBV7-2 to TRBJ1-2; D not certain. The CDR3 is made up of 13 amino acids. CDR1 is SGHTA, CDR2 FQGNSA, per germline. The V end was cut by 0 bases, the J end by 4 bases, with 6 bases between. The CDR3 is CASSLATSYGYTF. DNA of the CDR3: TGTGCCAGCAGCTTAGCGACAAGCTATGGCTACACCTTC. Full variable domain (rest looked up from reference TRBV7-2 and TRBJ1-2): GAGVSQSPSNKVTEKGKDVELRCDPISGHTALYWYRQSLGQGLEFLIYFQGNSAPDKSGLPSDRFSAERTGGSVSTLTIQRTQQEDSAVYLCASSLATSYGYTFGSGTRLTVV.

This clone has just a few counts. The chain combines TRBV4-1 with TRBJ1-2, with D uncertain. The CDR3 has 14 residues. Trimming removed 0 bases at V and 6 bases at J, with 11 bases between. Germline values: CDR1 MGHRA, CDR2 YSYEKL. The chain's CDR3 is CASSQDWVRHGYTF. CDR3 sequence (DNA): TGCGCCAGCAGCCAAGATTGGGTACGCCATGGCTACACCTTC.

The chain couples TRBV30 to TRBJ2-1; 11 bases match TRBD2. The CDR3 has 15 residues. Germline V gene data show CDR1 as GTSNPN and CDR2 as SVGIG (reference sequence). Trimming removed 3 bases from V and 10 bases from J; junction bases left unmatched: 11. CDR3 amino acids: CAWRSTSGGPGEQFF. The CDR3 DNA is TGTGCCTGGAGATCCACTAGCGGGGGCCCTGGGGAGCAGTTCTTC.

The chain combines TRBV6-5 with TRBJ2-1; D is possibly TRBD1 (6 bases). Germline CDR1 and CDR2: MNHEY and SVGAGI. Trimming cost V 6 bases and J 8 bases, with 14 bases left between them. The CDR3 is 13 residues long. CDR3 sequence reads: CASRPTGWHEQFF. The CDR3, as DNA: TGTGCCAGCAGACCGACAGGCTGGCATGAGCAGTTCTTC.

The gene calls are TRBV5-1 and TRBJ1-4; D not certain. Deletions cut 0 bases from V and 6 bases from J, with 9 bases between. CDR1 and CDR2 from the germline V gene are SGHRS and YFSETQ. The CDR3 has 14 amino acids. CDR3 loop: CASSLDGAHEKLFF. In nucleotides, the CDR3 is TGCGCCAGCAGCTTGGACGGAGCACATGAAAAACTGTTTTTT. Using reference TRBV5-1 and TRBJ1-4 for the parts outside the CDR3, the full variable domain is KAGVTQTPRYLIKTRGQQVTLSCSPISGHRSVSWYQQTPGQGLQFLFEYFSETQRNKGNFPGRFSGRQFSNSRSEMNVSTLELGDSALYLCASSLDGAHEKLFFGSGTQLSVL.

The V and J genes are TRBV2 and TRBJ2-1; TRBD2 matches 9 bases. Germline loops: CDR1 SNHLY, CDR2 FYNNEI. The CDR3 covers 15 residues. With 4 bases clipped from V and 7 bases from J, the junction kept 8 bases outside the gene matches. CDR3 sequence (DNA): TGTGCCAGCAGTGGGGAGCGGGGGGTCATAAATGAGCAGTTCTTC. This codes for CASSGERGVINEQFF.

The V gene is TRBV30, the J gene TRBJ1-1; no definite D call. Trimming removed 1 base at V and 2 bases at J, with 11 bases between. The CDR3 contains 14 residues. Germline CDR1 GTSNPN, CDR2 SVGIG (reference sequence). CDR3 in DNA: TGTGCCTGGAGTGGAGCGACGGTCAACACTGAAGCTTTCTTT. Protein: CAWSGATVNTEAFF.

The gene calls are TRBV2 and TRBJ2-7; 7 nucleotides agree with TRBD1. This CDR3 spans 15 amino acids. V trimming: 2 bases; J trimming: 2 bases; junction bases outside the gene matches: 6. The germline gives CDR1 SNHLY, CDR2 FYNNEI. This CDR3 reads CASSEIKGAPYEQYF. The CDR3 coding sequence is TGTGCCAGCAGTGAAATAAAGGGGGCTCCCTACGAGCAGTACTTC.

The chain recombines TRBV18 with TRBJ1-4, with D perhaps matching TRBD1 (6 bases). In germline, CDR1 is KGHSH, CDR2 LQKENI. This CDR3 is built from 16 residues. V was shortened by 4 bases and J by 8 bases, with 20 bases between the two germline ends. This CDR3 reads CASSQIDRTLGEKLFF. In DNA, the CDR3 is TGTGCCAGCTCACAGATCGACAGGACCCTAGGGGAAAAACTGTTTTTT.

The chain has TRBV9 and TRBJ2-1; 8 bases align to TRBD1. Germline CDR1 is SGDLS and CDR2 is YYNGEE. J was trimmed by 10 bases and V by 0 bases; bases with no gene match: 6. The CDR3 sequence is 14 residues long. The CDR3 here is CASSVGTGYGEQFF. The CDR3 DNA sequence: TGTGCCAGCAGCGTAGGGACAGGGTATGGGGAGCAGTTCTTC.

This rearrangement joins TRBV18 to TRBJ1-1; D gene unclear. The CDR3 is made up of 13 amino acids. Trimming stripped 4 bases from V and 1 base from J, with 7 bases between. Germline CDR1 reads KGHSH; CDR2 reads LQKENI. The CDR3 coding sequence is TGTGCCAGCTCACAAACGGGGAACACTGAAGCTTTCTTT. This codes for CASSQTGNTEAFF.

The V gene is TRBV7-8, the J gene TRBJ2-7; 11 bases fit TRBD1. Germline lookup yields CDR1 SGHVS and CDR2 FQNEAQ. V was pared by 5 bases and J by 5 bases, with 5 bases of the junction left unmatched. The CDR3 has 14 amino acids. Here the CDR3 DNA reads TGTGCCAGCAGCAACCGGGGACAGGGGGACGAGCAGTACTTC. Its translation: CASSNRGQGDEQYF.

This rearrangement joins TRBV28 to TRBJ2-6; unclear D gene. Germline V gene lookup returns CDR1 MDHEN and CDR2 SYDVKM. The CDR3 is made up of 18 amino acids. Trimming pared 4 bases from V and 0 bases from J, leaving 16 bases between. CDR3 sequence (DNA): TGTGCCAGCAGTTCCAACTTGGACGGCGACTCTGGGGCCAACGTCCTGACTTTC. Residues: CASSSNLDGDSGANVLTF.

The chain links TRBV5-1 to TRBJ2-2; 8 bases agree with TRBD2. J gave up 6 bases and V 4 bases, and 11 bases lay outside the gene matches. Germline V gene data show CDR1 as SGHRS and CDR2 as YFSETQ. This CDR3 comprises 16 residues. The CDR3 spells CASSLGTRSSPGELFF. In DNA form, the CDR3 reads TGCGCCAGCAGCCTCGGGACTAGGAGTTCGCCCGGGGAGCTGTTTTTT. Based on the CDR3 plus reference TRBV5-1 and TRBJ2-2, the full variable domain is KAGVTQTPRYLIKTRGQQVTLSCSPISGHRSVSWYQQTPGQGLQFLFEYFSETQRNKGNFPGRFSGRQFSNSRSEMNVSTLELGDSALYLCASSLGTRSSPGELFFGEGSRLTVL.

The CDR3 sequence is CASSRVYRETQYF. DNA for the CDR3: TGTGCCAGCAGCAGGGTGTACCGGGAGACCCAGTACTTC. The chain joins TRBV7-7 to TRBJ2-5; D not certain. V lost 5 bases, J lost 5 bases, and 12 bases lay in between. Germline CDR1 is SSHAT and CDR2 is FNYEAQ (reference sequence). CDR3 length equals 13 residues. The full variable domain, completed using reference TRBV7-7 and TRBJ2-5, is GAGVSQSPRYKVTKRGQDVTLRCDPISSHATLYWYQQALGQGPEFLTYFNYEAQPDKSGLPSDRFSAERPEGSISTLTIQRTEQRDSAMYRCASSRVYRETQYFGPGTRLLVL.